This T cell receptor (beta chain) was sequenced in a study of regulatory T cells in long-lasting Graves disease. Findings and caveats of the study: It was in persistent disease that TRBV28, TRBJ1-2 and TRBJ2-5 were favored. New patients shared fewer public clonotypes (about 970) than persistent patients did (2,741).

CDR3-region Arm-PCR and iRepertoire HTBI primers produced the TCR beta libraries. MiXCR was run by TCRdb on the multiplex PCR reads, yielding one entry per CDR3 protein. This table has approximately 310,000 distinct CDR3 sequences, about 18% appearing once. The CDR3 consists of 16 residues. From germline, CDR1 is SGHAT and CDR2 FQNNGV. Regarding this clonotype: The antigen is not known. This likely came from a read error, as a far larger clone is one base away.

Stated time point: newly diagnosed GD, antithyroid drugs for less than 3 months. Generation of the TCR library employed RNA extracted from PBMCs. The source is a female donor with Graves disease. The specimen comprised peripheral blood mononuclear cells (PBMCs), sampled at new diagnosis, from a patient treated with antithyroid drugs. The chain recombines TRBV11-2 with TRBJ2-7; TRBD2 is a possible D gene (5 bases). The J call is uncertain, as TRBJ2-5 better fits the DNA end. CDR3 sequence (DNA): TGTGTCAGCAGCTTGGCCGGAGGACGGACCCAAGAGACCCAGTACTTC. The encoded protein is CVSSLAGGRTQETQYF.